The TCR beta chain described here comes from a study of T-cell reconstitution after alpha-beta-depleted transplantation in children (dated by TCRdb to 2016 to 2017). In terms of the full investigation: T-cell immune reconstitution after TCRalphabeta/CD19-depleted allogeneic hematopoietic cell transplantation in children was quantitatively tracked in the study by means of TCR repertoire profiling.

In the paper's terms, the treatment or condition label means: allogeneic hematopoietic cell transplantation with graft depleted of TCRalphabeta T cells and CD19 B cells. The transplant recipients were children given TCRalphabeta/CD19-depleted allogeneic hematopoietic cell grafts. On the study overall, not on this receptor specifically: About two months after transplant, the apparently early recovery of alphabetaT-cell counts reportedly depended on just several hundred clones that had expanded rapidly and came from non-depleted graft cells. In some patients, high TCRbeta diversity at day 60 was attributed to recipient T cells and intrathymic progenitors that had survived conditioning. Over subsequent months, a decline in hyperexpanded clone frequencies was noted, and after one year, T-cell counts and TCRbeta diversity were mostly ascribed to newly produced T cells.

The CDR3 measures 16 amino acids from cysteine to phenylalanine. The entry retains the CDR3 DNA only, 48 bases that are in frame from base 1. CDR1 and CDR2 are drawn from the germline V gene: KGHSH, LQKENI. Trimming at the junction amounts to 2 bases on V and 3 bases on J, and the germline ends lie 16 bases apart. Library construction relied on PCR. For sequencing, an Illumina HiSeq 2500 was employed. TCR library preparation used molecular barcoding, with unique molecular identifiers applied to normalize quantification of the TCRbeta repertoire. Clones were called with MiXCR by TCRdb after fastp trimmed the public reads at Q25, and only in-frame beta chains were retained. All rows with the same CDR3 protein become a single entry with the most common DNA and genes. The sample table lists 250,000 to 300,000 distinct CDR3 sequences, about 7.3% of them with a count of one. The top ten clones comprise 9.1% of the sample.

As for this clonotype: The specificity of this receptor is unknown. No base quality information exists; no much larger clone differs at one position.

The sequence joins TRBV18 to TRBJ1-1; the best D guess is TRBD1, with 6 bases matching. The TCR comes from a female patient aged 2-10 years who had a stem cell transplant for Fanconi anemia, so the T cells may come from the graft donor. This specimen consisted of peripheral blood, obtained 360 days after TCRalphabeta/CD19-depleted stem cell transplant. The DNA sequence reads TGTGCCAGCTCACCAGGCATTGATTACAGGGACACTGAAGCTTTCTTT. Its product reads: CASSPGIDYRDTEAFF.